The rows below give T cell receptor beta chains drawn from one sample of a study of identical twins. TCRdb analysed the 5' RACE reads with MiXCR anew, one entry per CDR3 protein. Of some 600,000 distinct CDR3 sequences detected, about 7% appear once; the ten largest clones hold roughly 1.5%. These data were also reused for a study on yellow fever vaccine responses in identical twins.

Input material: PBMCs. The receptors come from a young woman in good health. CDR3s include the opening cysteine and the closing phenylalanine or tryptophan. Fields, in order: V gene, J gene, D gene, clone size, CDR3 protein, CDR3 DNA. The D gene is left open where the match is weak. Only part of the rows carry a size: once, few, many, or a class if the clone is expanded.

TRBV4-1,TRBJ2-6,.,few,CASSRTGTGANVLTF,TGCGCCAGCAGCCGAACGGGTACTGGGGCCAACGTCCTGACTTTC
TRBV20-1,TRBJ2-2,TRBD1,.,CSARAGTANTGELFF,TGCAGTGCTAGAGCCGGGACAGCGAACACCGGGGAGCTGTTTTTT
TRBV29-1,TRBJ2-5,TRBD1,few,CSQLGTGSFGETQYF,TGCAGCCAACTCGGGACAGGGTCTTTCGGGGAGACCCAGTACTTC
TRBV20-1,TRBJ2-1,TRBD1,.,CSATTRQGVYNEQFF,TGCAGTGCAACAACCCGACAGGGGGTGTACAATGAGCAGTTCTTC
TRBV5-1,TRBJ1-1,TRBD1,.,CASSLVGTGYMNTEAFF,TGCGCCAGCAGCTTGGTTGGGACAGGGTACATGAACACTGAAGCTTTCTTT
TRBV5-1,TRBJ2-2,TRBD2,many,CASSSSGGAIGELFF,TGCGCCAGCAGCTCCAGCGGGGGGGCCATCGGGGAGCTGTTTTTT
TRBV5-1,TRBJ2-3,.,few,CASSEGLLADGGTQYF,TGCGCCAGCAGCGAGGGCCTCTTAGCGGATGGGGGAACGCAGTATTTT
TRBV6-1,TRBJ2-1,TRBD2,.,CASNGAGGNYNEQFF,TGTGCCAGCAATGGAGCGGGGGGCAACTACAATGAGCAGTTCTTC
TRBV7-9,TRBJ2-3,.,many,CASRKGDTQYF,TGTGCCAGCAGAAAGGGTGATACGCAGTATTTT
TRBV5-1,TRBJ2-1,TRBD1,many,CASSLAPRGTGGYNEQFF,TGCGCCAGCAGCTTGGCCCCTCGGGGGACAGGGGGTTACAATGAGCAGTTCTTC
TRBV6-5,TRBJ1-2,.,many,CASSYGGGTSTF,TGTGCCAGCAGTTACGGTGGGGGAACGTCCACCTTC
TRBV29-1,TRBJ2-2,.,.,CSVSEGGPNTGELFF,TGCAGCGTTTCGGAAGGTGGGCCAAACACCGGGGAGCTGTTTTTT
TRBV18,TRBJ1-1,.,.,CASSPPNQLAEAFF,TGTGCCAGCTCACCACCAAACCAGCTCGCTGAAGCTTTCTTT
TRBV29-1,TRBJ1-2,TRBD1,few,CSVAQGDGYTF,TGCAGCGTTGCACAGGGGGATGGCTACACCTTC
TRBV6-5,TRBJ1-5,.,.,CASSYGRGGHQPQHF,TGTGCCAGCAGTTACGGCAGGGGTGGACATCAGCCCCAGCATTTT
TRBV7-9,TRBJ1-1,TRBD1,.,CASSSSGGSTEAFF,TGTGCCAGCAGCTCATCAGGGGGCAGTACTGAAGCTTTCTTT
TRBV20-1,TRBJ2-7,TRBD2,.,CSARETSGLPLRSQYF,TGCAGTGCTAGAGAAACTAGCGGTCTCCCTTTACGGTCTCAGTACTTC
TRBV11-2,TRBJ2-3,.,many,CASSPTYLDLGTDTQYF,TGTGCCAGCAGCCCTACTTACCTGGACCTCGGCACAGATACGCAGTATTTT